Listed here is a single T cell receptor beta chain. Its antigen is unidentified. The data stem from a study of shared clonotypes between healthy human individuals. Terminally differentiated effector memory CD45RA+ cells were excluded from the naive CD8 cells, which were CD45RO-negative and positively selected for CCR7. Study results and limitations: Larger estimated richness was generally recorded for naive subsets relative to memory subsets.

The table came from immunoSEQ multiplex PCR; TCRdb's copy has only in-frame clones and leaves some out. The sample records about 580,000 clones, 95% to 98% being singletons. The V end was cut by 2 bases, the J end by 0 bases, with 10 bases between. This CDR3 has 16 residues. Germline loops: CDR1 LNHDA, CDR2 SQIVND (reference sequence). The sequence was obtained from a man aged 30-40 years in good health. V gene TRBV19 combines with J gene TRBJ2-2; D could derive from TRBD1 or TRBD2 (5 bases each). The sequenced sample was naive CD8+ T cells sorted from blood. The CDR3 DNA sequence: TGTGCCAGTAGTATACCGGGGACCGCGAACACCGGGGAGCTGTTTTTT. Its translation is CASSIPGTANTGELFF.